Presented here are 22 T cell receptor beta chains from one specimen sequenced in a study of blood T cell repertoires in COVID-19. TCRdb's table, derived via immunoSEQ multiplex PCR, lists solely in-frame clones and lacks some. This table holds 280,000 or so clones, about 90% found once. Sequencing was carried out using PBMCs or T cells enriched from blood (not recorded which). The receptor set was obtained from a woman aged 50 to 60 who had been exposed to COVID-19.

This chain's CDR3 is CSVERTGDPETQYF. CDR3 nucleotide sequence: TGCAGCGTTGAAAGGACAGGGGACCCGGAGACCCAGTACTTC. The chain carries TRBV29-1 and TRBJ2-5; 9 nucleotides agree with TRBD1. Germline V gene data show CDR1 as SQVTM and CDR2 as ANQGSEA. This CDR3 comprises 14 residues. After removal of 2 bases from V and 5 bases from J, the junction contained 6 bases not matched to a gene. Complete variable domain (other parts from reference TRBV29-1 and TRBJ2-5): SAVISQKPSRDICQRGTSLTIQCQVDSQVTMMFWYRQQPGQSLTLIATANQGSEATYESGFVIDKFPISRPNLTFSTLTVSNMSPEDSSIYLCSVERTGDPETQYFGPGTRLLVL.

The gene calls are TRBV6-5 and TRBJ2-1; 12 bases are a match to TRBD1. The CDR3 is 15 residues long. Germline V lookup: CDR1 MNHEY, CDR2 SVGAGI. The V segment lost 6 bases and the J segment 7 bases; nucleotides outside the gene matches: 7. The CDR3 sequence is CASRGTGGIVNEQFF. The CDR3 DNA follows: TGTGCCAGCAGGGGGACAGGGGGCATCGTAAATGAGCAGTTCTTC.

This sequence joins TRBV28 and TRBJ1-3, with 7 bases fitting TRBD1. CDR3 length: 16 residues. The ends lost 1 base at V and 4 bases at J; junction bases unmatched: 7. Germline assignment: CDR1 MDHEN and CDR2 SYDVKM. Here the CDR3 reads CASSLSYRGTGNTIYF. In DNA, the CDR3 is TGTGCCAGCAGTTTATCGTACAGGGGAACGGGAAACACCATATATTTT.

The J gene is TRBJ1-4, the V gene TRBV5-1, with 7 bases aligning to TRBD1. The CDR3 is made up of 15 amino acids. Per the germline V gene, CDR1 is SGHRS and CDR2 is YFSETQ. The V gene end was trimmed by 0 bases and the J gene end by 4 bases; junction bases not matched to a gene: 3. In nucleotides, the CDR3 is TGCGCCAGCAGCTTGGCGGGACAGAATAATGAAAAACTGTTTTTT. The encoded protein is CASSLAGQNNEKLFF.

This sequence joins TRBV10-2 and TRBJ2-1, with 10 nucleotides matching TRBD2. There are 18 residues in the CDR3. J lost 7 bases, V lost 0 bases, and 12 bases had no gene match. Germline V gene data show CDR1 as WSHSY and CDR2 as SAAADI. Here the CDR3 reads CASSESGLAGVKSNEQFF. As DNA, the CDR3 is TGCGCCAGCAGTGAGTCGGGGCTAGCGGGGGTGAAAAGTAATGAGCAGTTCTTC.

A remark on this clone: The sample carries other DNA sequences with the same CDR3. This sequence joins TRBV5-1 and TRBJ1-2; TRBD1 matches 9 bases. This CDR3 is 16 amino acids long. With V trimmed by 0 bases and J by 2 bases, 5 bases remained unmatched. CDR1 is SGHRS, CDR2 YFSETQ, per germline. The CDR3 nucleotides read TGCGCCAGCAGCTTGGGACAGGGGGGCGCCAACTATGGCTACACCTTC. Protein: CASSLGQGGANYGYTF. Supplemented by reference TRBV5-1 and TRBJ1-2, the full variable domain reads KAGVTQTPRYLIKTRGQQVTLSCSPISGHRSVSWYQQTPGQGLQFLFEYFSETQRNKGNFPGRFSGRQFSNSRSEMNVSTLELGDSALYLCASSLGQGGANYGYTFGSGTRLTVV.

The CDR3 bases are TGCGCCAGTCGCCTCTCCGGGACAGGAGGTGAAAAACTGTTTTTT. Protein product: CASRLSGTGGEKLFF. The chain joins TRBV5-1 to TRBJ1-4, with 8 bases lining up with TRBD1. CDR1 is SGHRS and CDR2 is YFSETQ in the germline V gene. The CDR3 runs to 15 residues. V lost 8 bases, J lost 7 bases, and 13 bases stayed unmatched.

V usage is TRBV11-3 and J usage is TRBJ2-1; D is possibly TRBD2 (5 bases). Germline CDR1 is SGHNT and CDR2 is YENEEA. The V and J ends lost 5 bases and 10 bases respectively, with 15 bases between them. The CDR3 contains 13 residues. CDR3 region: CASSTGLAGEQFF. CDR3 DNA sequence: TGTGCCAGCAGCACCGGACTGGCCGGGGAGCAGTTCTTC.

This clone has just a few counts. This chain links TRBV27 with TRBJ1-5; D ambiguous. Deletions cut 3 bases from V and 6 bases from J, with 24 bases between. Per the germline V gene, CDR1 is MNHEY and CDR2 is SMNVEV (reference sequence). The CDR3 is made up of 18 amino acids. CDR3 coding DNA: TGTGCCAGCAGTTTCAGCGGTTGGCCGGGGTCATCTTTTCAGCCCCAGCATTTT. Encoded protein: CASSFSGWPGSSFQPQHF.

V and J are TRBV5-1 and TRBJ2-1; 10 nucleotides match TRBD1. Per germline, CDR1 SGHRS and CDR2 YFSETQ. Unmatched junction bases numbered 7, after V lost 4 bases and J lost 3 bases. This CDR3 region has 16 residues. CDR3 in amino acids: CASSKLGTGVYNEQFF. In nucleotides, the CDR3 is TGCGCCAGCAGCAAGTTAGGGACAGGGGTCTACAATGAGCAGTTCTTC.

The rearrangement uses TRBV5-4 and TRBJ1-2; 7 bases are shared with TRBD1. V lost 4 bases to trimming and J lost 8 bases; unmatched junction nucleotides: 17. The CDR3 consists of 16 residues. Germline loops: CDR1 SGHNT, CDR2 YYREEE (reference sequence). CDR3 amino acids: CASSPHTTRGLEGYTF. The CDR3 coding sequence is TGTGCCAGCAGCCCTCATACTACGAGGGGGCTAGAGGGCTACACCTTC.

This chain uses TRBV5-8 with TRBJ1-5; D not certain. Trimming cost V 2 bases and J 5 bases, with 5 bases left between them. Germline-derived CDR1 and CDR2 are SGHTS and YDEGEE. The CDR3 contains 12 residues. CDR3 nucleotides: TGTGCCAGCAGCTTTTACTATCAGCCCCAGCATTTT. Its translation: CASSFYYQPQHF.

The chain links TRBV11-1 to TRBJ2-7, with D tentatively TRBD2 (5 bases). The V gene's germline CDR1 is SGHAT and CDR2 FQDESV (reference sequence). The CDR3 is 14 amino acids. Trimming pared 3 bases from V and 3 bases from J, leaving 12 bases between. The CDR3 reads CASSLNGLHYEQYF. As DNA, the CDR3 is TGTGCCAGCAGCTTGAACGGACTCCACTACGAGCAGTACTTC.

The genes are TRBV10-3 and TRBJ2-1; 7 positions agree with TRBD2. The germline CDR1 and CDR2 sequences are ENHRY and SYGVKD. The CDR3 covers 13 residues. The ends lost 10 bases at V and 0 bases at J; junction bases unmatched: 3. CDR3 DNA: TGTGCCACTTCGGGGGGCTCCTACAATGAGCAGTTCTTC. It translates to CATSGGSYNEQFF.

The chain employs TRBV18 and TRBJ2-3; 8 bases align to TRBD2. The V segment lost 4 bases and the J segment 3 bases; nucleotides outside the gene matches: 9. Germline V lookup: CDR1 KGHSH, CDR2 LQKENI. The CDR3 is made up of 16 amino acids. The CDR3 region is CASSRWGGGSTDTQYF. Written as DNA, the CDR3 is TGTGCCAGCTCACGCTGGGGCGGGGGGTCTACAGATACGCAGTATTTT.

V usage is TRBV5-4 and J usage is TRBJ2-7, with 8 bases aligning to TRBD2. CDR3 length: 14 amino acids. Germline V gives CDR1 SGHNT, CDR2 YYREEE (reference sequence). Trimming removed 0 bases from V and 4 bases from J; junction bases left unmatched: 3. This CDR3 reads CASSLDSGGYEQYF. The CDR3 nucleotides are TGTGCCAGCAGCTTGGACAGCGGGGGATACGAGCAGTACTTC.

This chain uses TRBV28 with TRBJ2-1; the match to TRBD1 covers 7 bases. Germline lookup yields CDR1 MDHEN and CDR2 SYDVKM. J gave up 4 bases and V 5 bases, and 14 bases lay outside the gene matches. CDR3 length: 17 residues. Written as DNA, the CDR3 is TGTGCCAGCAGTGACAGGGACCCCTTTGCGGTTTACAATGAGCAGTTCTTC. Residues: CASSDRDPFAVYNEQFF.

This clone was counted between two and nine times. The V call is TRBV7-4, the J call TRBJ1-2; 8 bases align to TRBD1. Per germline, CDR1 SGHVT and CDR2 SQSDAQ. The V and J ends lost 6 bases and 4 bases, in that order; junction bases with no gene match: 7. The CDR3 sequence is 14 residues long. The CDR3 sequence is CASSWAGQGYGYTF. The CDR3 DNA reads TGTGCCAGCAGTTGGGCCGGACAGGGCTATGGCTACACCTTC. Looking up the rest from reference TRBV7-4 and TRBJ1-2 gives the full variable domain: GAGVSQSPRYKVAKRGRDVALRCDSISGHVTLYWYRQTLGQGSEVLTYSQSDAQRDKSGRPSGRFSAERPERSVSTLKIQRTEQGDSAVYLCASSWAGQGYGYTFGSGTRLTVV.

This clone was seen a single time. This sequence joins TRBV2 and TRBJ1-1; no clear D gene. The CDR3 length is 15 residues. Per germline, CDR1 SNHLY and CDR2 FYNNEI. V was trimmed by 3 bases and J by 0 bases, leaving 11 bases between them. The CDR3 sequence: CASSERAGLNTEAFF. CDR3 DNA: TGTGCCAGCAGTGAGAGGGCGGGGTTGAACACTGAAGCTTTCTTT.

The V call is TRBV9, the J call TRBJ2-3; 15 positions agree with TRBD2. Trimming cost V 3 bases and J 4 bases; bases outside gene matches: 6. Germline V gene lookup returns CDR1 SGDLS and CDR2 YYNGEE. The CDR3 consists of 17 residues. As DNA, the CDR3 is TGTGCCAGCAGCGGAGGGACTAGCGGGGGGTGGGCAGATACGCAGTATTTT. It encodes CASSGGTSGGWADTQYF.

The DNA for the CDR3 is TGTGCCAGCAGCTTAGCGGGACTAGCGACCGGGGAGCTGTTTTTT. Protein product: CASSLAGLATGELFF. This sequence joins TRBV7-9 and TRBJ2-2; TRBD2 matches at 10 bases. With V trimmed by 0 bases and J by 5 bases, 0 bases remained unmatched. The CDR3 has 15 residues. The germline V gene encodes CDR1 SEHNR and CDR2 FQNEAQ (reference sequence).

The genes are TRBV3-1 (or the pseudogene TRBV3-2) and TRBJ1-1, with D possibly matching TRBD1 (6 bases). Trimming removed 1 base from V and 6 bases from J, with 21 bases in between. This CDR3 is built from 17 residues. Germline V gives CDR1 LGHDT, CDR2 YNNKEL (reference sequence). The CDR3 DNA sequence: TGTGCCAGCAGCCAAGTACCAATCTCAGGGGCGGAGGCTGAAGCTTTCTTT. This encodes CASSQVPISGAEAEAFF.